The 30 T cell receptor beta chains below all came from one sample that was sequenced in a study of blood T cell repertoires in COVID-19. Sequencing was performed with immunoSEQ multiplex PCR; in TCRdb, only in-frame clones are kept and a portion is missing. The repertoire includes over 150,000 clones, more than 65% of them detected once, and roughly 13% sits in the top ten. Sequences were obtained from peripheral blood. These receptor sequences come from a human donor in a cohort sampled during active COVID-19.

As for this clone: Relative to the germline gene, one junction end is altered; a read error may explain this. The V and J genes are TRBV28 and TRBJ2-5; the D is unclear. There are 10 residues in the CDR3. Germline V gene lookup returns CDR1 MDHEN and CDR2 SYDVKM. CDR3 coding DNA: TGTGCCAGCAGTTTCCTGGGCCTACACTTC. This codes for CASSFLGLHF.

J is TRBJ2-7 and V is TRBV18, with 10 bases that match TRBD1. Germline V CDR1 and CDR2: KGHSH, LQKENI. V lost 6 bases and J lost 3; bases outside the gene matches: 5. The CDR3 spans 14 residues. The CDR3 loop is CASSRGQGLYEQYF. The CDR3 DNA reads TGTGCCAGCTCGCGGGGACAGGGGCTCTACGAGCAGTACTTC.

J is TRBJ2-5 and V is TRBV6-5, with D maybe TRBD2 (5 bases). Germline V gives CDR1 MNHEY, CDR2 SVGAGI. Trimming pared 1 base from V and 5 bases from J, leaving 11 bases between. This CDR3 is 14 amino acids long. DNA for the CDR3: TGTGCCAGCAGTTACTGGAGGAAATCGGAGACCCAGTACTTC. Its protein product is CASSYWRKSETQYF.

There are a few counts of this clone. This rearrangement joins TRBV6-2 or TRBV6-3 to TRBJ1-2; D is perhaps TRBD1 (6 bases). Germline CDR1 is MNHEY and CDR2 is SVGEGT. There are 16 residues in the CDR3. V was cut by 6 bases and J by 1 base, with 18 bases left in between. CDR3 bases: TGTGCCAGCAGCCCTAGGACAGACAAACTTAACTATGGCTACACCTTC. The encoded protein is CASSPRTDKLNYGYTF.

This clone was seen more than once but under ten times. The chain has TRBV28 and TRBJ1-5; no clear D gene. The CDR3 consists of 14 residues. Germline V gene sequence: CDR1 MDHEN, CDR2 SYDVKM. V dropped 5 bases and J dropped 9 bases, with 17 bases sitting between them. CDR3 residues: CASSPRSPFWPQHF. CDR3 sequence (DNA): TGTGCCAGCAGTCCCCGGAGCCCGTTTTGGCCCCAGCATTTT.

This chain joins TRBV4-2 and TRBJ2-4, with TRBD1 matching 12 bases. With V trimmed by 2 bases and J by 7 bases, 12 bases remained unmatched. CDR1 and CDR2 from the germline V gene are LGHNA and YNFKEQ. CDR3 length: 18 residues. CDR3 nucleotides: TGTGCCAGCAGCCAACAACCCCCGGGACAGGGGGCGTGGAACATTCAGTACTTC. Translation gives CASSQQPPGQGAWNIQYF.

This clone was recorded only once. CDR3 protein: CAAKIRDRGSDTQYF. Written as DNA, the CDR3 is TGCGCCGCGAAGATCCGGGACAGGGGGTCAGATACGCAGTATTTT. The chain joins TRBV23-1 to TRBJ2-3; 11 positions match TRBD1. TRBV23-1 is placed among ORFs of uncertain function. The V segment lost 11 bases and the J segment 4 bases; nucleotides outside the gene matches: 11. The CDR3 has 15 amino acids.

The table lists this clone with a count of one. V and J are TRBV4-2 and TRBJ2-2, with no clear D. Trimming removed 0 bases at V and 5 bases at J, with 4 bases between. CDR1 is LGHNA and CDR2 is YNFKEQ in the germline V gene. This CDR3 spans 13 amino acids. The CDR3: CASSQDVTGELFF. CDR3 sequence (DNA): TGTGCCAGCAGCCAAGATGTAACCGGGGAGCTGTTTTTT.

The chain couples TRBV5-5 to TRBJ1-1, with 8 bases aligning to TRBD1. This CDR3 region has 14 residues. The germline CDR1 and CDR2 sequences are SGHKS and YYEKEE (reference sequence). V lost 10 bases, J lost 2 bases, and 10 bases stayed unmatched. The CDR3, as DNA: TGTGCCGGATCGACAGGGGACGGTAACACTGAAGCTTTCTTT. Protein: CAGSTGDGNTEAFF.

The genes are TRBV27 and TRBJ2-1; D is unresolved. This CDR3 has 16 amino acids. The V end lost 3 bases, the J end lost 5 bases, and 17 bases lay between the germline ends. CDR1 MNHEY and CDR2 SMNVEV come from the germline V gene (reference sequence). In nucleotides, the CDR3 is TGTGCCAGCAGTTTGAGTGCGGAACCTCCGCACAATGAGCAGTTCTTC. It codes for CASSLSAEPPHNEQFF.

The rearrangement links TRBV9 to TRBJ2-2; TRBD2 aligns across 11 bases. Trimming at V came to 3 bases and at J to 5 bases, leaving 15 bases not matched to a gene. This CDR3 comprises 19 residues. Germline V gene data show CDR1 as SGDLS and CDR2 as YYNGEE. This chain's CDR3 is CASSARRVAGGPRTGELFF. The CDR3, as DNA: TGTGCCAGCAGCGCCCGGAGGGTAGCGGGAGGGCCCCGGACCGGGGAGCTGTTTTTT.

This sequence joins TRBV10-2 and TRBJ2-2; 12 bases match TRBD2. CDR3 length: 15 amino acids. The germline V gene encodes CDR1 WSHSY and CDR2 SAAADI. Unmatched junction bases numbered 3, after V lost 6 bases and J lost 4 bases. This chain's CDR3 is CASRTSGSGTGELFF. Written as DNA, the CDR3 is TGCGCCAGCAGGACTAGCGGGAGTGGCACCGGGGAGCTGTTTTTT.

The rearrangement joins TRBV7-8 to TRBJ1-5, with a tentative D call TRBD1 (5 bases). Germline CDR1 reads SGHVS; CDR2 reads FQNEAQ. CDR3 length: 12 residues. V dropped 5 bases and J dropped 6 bases, with 8 bases sitting between them. The CDR3 nucleotides are TGTGCCAGCAGCCCGGGGGTTCAGCCCCAGCATTTT. It encodes CASSPGVQPQHF.

This chain joins TRBV24-1 and TRBJ2-7; possibly TRBD1 for D (6 bases). Germline V gene lookup returns CDR1 KGHDR and CDR2 SFDVKD. Trimming shortened V by 2 bases and J by 5 bases, and 12 bases separated the two germline ends. This CDR3 has 14 residues. The CDR3 DNA is TGTGCCACCAGTGATTCCGCACAGGGAAACGAGCAGTACTTC. It encodes CATSDSAQGNEQYF.

This chain joins TRBV2 and TRBJ1-1, with a weak D call TRBD1 (6 bases). The CDR3 totals 14 residues. CDR1 is SNHLY and CDR2 is FYNNEI in the germline V gene. V was trimmed by 3 bases and J by 4 bases, leaving 12 bases between them. The CDR3 DNA sequence: TGTGCCAGCAGTGAGGCAGGGGAGAGCACTGAAGCTTTCTTT. Its translation: CASSEAGESTEAFF.

The V gene is TRBV7-9, the J gene TRBJ2-2; TRBD1 aligns across 8 bases. Trimming took 8 bases from V and 0 from J; bases not matched to a gene: 8. The CDR3 loop spans 16 amino acids. CDR1 and CDR2 from the germline V gene are SEHNR and FQNEAQ (reference sequence). In DNA, the CDR3 is TGTGCCAGCGGGAGACAGGGGCGACCGAACACCGGGGAGCTGTTTTTT. This translates into CASGRQGRPNTGELFF.

The rearrangement joins TRBV18 to TRBJ2-2; D is perhaps TRBD2 (5 bases). Trimming took 6 bases from V and 1 from J, leaving 9 bases between them. The CDR3 sequence is 14 residues long. The V gene's germline CDR1 is KGHSH and CDR2 LQKENI. This CDR3 reads CASSWTENTGELFF. CDR3 coding DNA: TGTGCCAGCTCCTGGACTGAGAACACCGGGGAGCTGTTTTTT.

DNA for the CDR3: TGTGCCAGTAGGCGGGACTACTCTAGCACAGATACGCAGTATTTT. Translation gives CASRRDYSSTDTQYF. V gene TRBV19 combines with J gene TRBJ2-3; the match to TRBD2 covers 7 bases. The V gene end was trimmed by 6 bases and the J gene end by 0 bases; junction bases not matched to a gene: 6. The germline V gene has CDR1 LNHDA and CDR2 SQIVND (reference sequence). This CDR3 region has 15 residues.

This sequence joins TRBV4-2 and TRBJ1-6, with D hard to call. V was shortened by 4 bases and J by 6 bases, with 7 bases between the two germline ends. CDR3 length: 13 residues. Per the germline V gene, CDR1 is LGHNA and CDR2 is YNFKEQ. The CDR3 nucleotides are TGTGCCAGCAGCCGGGAGGGTAATTCACCCCTCCACTTT. It specifies CASSREGNSPLHF.

The genes are TRBV27 and TRBJ1-1; the D gene is possibly TRBD1 (5 bases). Germline CDR1 MNHEY, CDR2 SMNVEV (reference sequence). V was cut by 5 bases and J by 4 bases, with 20 bases left in between. The CDR3 contains 16 residues. CDR3 in DNA: TGTGCCAGCAGTGACACCGGGGGGGGTCTGGTCACTGAAGCTTTCTTT. It encodes CASSDTGGGLVTEAFF.

The gene calls are TRBV6-5 and TRBJ2-7, with D possibly being TRBD2 (6 bases). The V gene lost 0 bases and the J gene lost 3 bases, with 9 bases spanning the gap. There are 14 residues in the CDR3. Germline CDR1 reads MNHEY; CDR2 reads SVGAGI. DNA of the CDR3: TGTGCCAGCAGTTACTCAGGGGAGGTCTACGAGCAGTACTTC. Translation: CASSYSGEVYEQYF.

The chain links TRBV19 to TRBJ1-1, with no clear D. CDR3 length: 14 residues. The V gene's germline CDR1 is LNHDA and CDR2 SQIVND (reference sequence). V dropped 6 bases and J dropped 6 bases, with 17 bases sitting between them. The CDR3 spells CASSRTQAFSEAFF. Written as DNA, the CDR3 is TGTGCCAGTAGCCGGACTCAGGCGTTTTCTGAAGCTTTCTTT.

The gene calls are TRBV15 and TRBJ2-2; D remains ambiguous. Germline V gene sequence: CDR1 LNHNV, CDR2 YYDKDF (reference sequence). There are 15 residues in the CDR3. V was trimmed by 0 bases and J by 2 bases, leaving 7 bases between them. The DNA for the CDR3 is TGTGCCACCAGCAGAGAACGGGTCAACACCGGGGAGCTGTTTTTT. The encoded protein is CATSRERVNTGELFF.

The chain is built from TRBV28 and TRBJ1-2; unclear D gene. V dropped 7 bases and J dropped 5 bases, with 11 bases sitting between them. The CDR3 has 12 residues. In germline, CDR1 is MDHEN, CDR2 SYDVKM. CDR3 loop: CASNQNDYGYTF. As DNA, the CDR3 is TGTGCCAGCAACCAGAACGATTATGGCTACACCTTC.

The V gene is TRBV3-1 (or the pseudogene TRBV3-2), the J gene TRBJ1-1, with no clear D. There are 13 residues in the CDR3. V lost 4 bases to trimming and J lost 4 bases, with 10 bases between them. Germline V gene data show CDR1 as LGHDT and CDR2 as YNNKEL (reference sequence). The CDR3 DNA sequence: TGTGCCAGCAGCCTCGTCCCTACCACTGAAGCTTTCTTT. Translated: CASSLVPTTEAFF.

Only one count was recorded for this clone. The chain recombines TRBV27 with TRBJ1-4; D might be TRBD1 (5 bases). This CDR3 has 18 residues. V was shortened by 0 bases and J by 2 bases, with 16 bases between the two germline ends. The germline V gene encodes CDR1 MNHEY and CDR2 SMNVEV (reference sequence). The CDR3 DNA follows: TGTGCCAGCAGTTTATCGCAAGGGGCGTGGAACACTAATGAAAAACTGTTTTTT. Amino acid sequence: CASSLSQGAWNTNEKLFF.

The chain is built from TRBV11-3 and TRBJ2-3, with TRBD2 matching 8 bases. The V and J ends lost 1 base and 2 bases, in that order; junction bases with no gene match: 8. The CDR3 contains 17 residues. CDR1 is SGHNT and CDR2 is YENEEA in the germline V gene. CDR3 nucleotides: TGTGCCAGCAGCTTAGGGGCTAGCGGGCCGAACACAGATACGCAGTATTTT. Its protein is CASSLGASGPNTDTQYF.

The rearrangement links TRBV3-1 (or the pseudogene TRBV3-2) to TRBJ2-3; 10 nucleotides agree with TRBD2. The ends lost 1 base at V and 7 bases at J; junction bases unmatched: 5. CDR1 and CDR2 (germline): LGHDT, YNNKEL (reference sequence). The CDR3 extends over 15 amino acids. CDR3 loop: CASSQAPSGSYTQYF. The DNA for the CDR3 is TGTGCCAGCAGCCAAGCACCTAGCGGGAGTTATACGCAGTATTTT.

The V and J genes are TRBV9 and TRBJ2-7; 7 nucleotides align to TRBD2. Germline V gene lookup returns CDR1 SGDLS and CDR2 YYNGEE. Trimming at V came to 0 bases and at J to 2 bases, leaving 5 bases not matched to a gene. This CDR3 contains 15 residues. The CDR3 is CASSVGGSGAYEQYF. CDR3 nucleotide sequence: TGTGCCAGCAGCGTAGGCGGGAGCGGGGCCTACGAGCAGTACTTC.

The rearrangement joins TRBV27 to TRBJ2-1, with TRBD2 as a possible D gene (6 bases). Trimming took 5 bases from V and 7 from J, leaving 15 bases between them. This CDR3 spans 14 amino acids. The V gene's germline CDR1 is MNHEY and CDR2 SMNVEV (reference sequence). The DNA for the CDR3 is TGTGCCAGCAGTCTGGAGGGGACGAGGAATGAGCAGTTCTTC. Translation gives CASSLEGTRNEQFF.